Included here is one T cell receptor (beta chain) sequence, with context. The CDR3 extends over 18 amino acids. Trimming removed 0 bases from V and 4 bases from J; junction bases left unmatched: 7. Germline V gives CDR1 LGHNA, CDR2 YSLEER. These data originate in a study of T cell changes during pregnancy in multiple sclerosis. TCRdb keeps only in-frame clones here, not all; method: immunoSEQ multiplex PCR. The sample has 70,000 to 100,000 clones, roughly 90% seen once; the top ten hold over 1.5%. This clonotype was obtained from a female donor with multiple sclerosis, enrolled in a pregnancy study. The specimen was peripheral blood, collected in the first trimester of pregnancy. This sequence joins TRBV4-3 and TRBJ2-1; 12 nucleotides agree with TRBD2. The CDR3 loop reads CASSQDPQTSGSYNEQFF. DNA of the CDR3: TGCGCCAGCAGCCAAGATCCCCAGACTAGCGGGAGTTACAATGAGCAGTTCTTC.